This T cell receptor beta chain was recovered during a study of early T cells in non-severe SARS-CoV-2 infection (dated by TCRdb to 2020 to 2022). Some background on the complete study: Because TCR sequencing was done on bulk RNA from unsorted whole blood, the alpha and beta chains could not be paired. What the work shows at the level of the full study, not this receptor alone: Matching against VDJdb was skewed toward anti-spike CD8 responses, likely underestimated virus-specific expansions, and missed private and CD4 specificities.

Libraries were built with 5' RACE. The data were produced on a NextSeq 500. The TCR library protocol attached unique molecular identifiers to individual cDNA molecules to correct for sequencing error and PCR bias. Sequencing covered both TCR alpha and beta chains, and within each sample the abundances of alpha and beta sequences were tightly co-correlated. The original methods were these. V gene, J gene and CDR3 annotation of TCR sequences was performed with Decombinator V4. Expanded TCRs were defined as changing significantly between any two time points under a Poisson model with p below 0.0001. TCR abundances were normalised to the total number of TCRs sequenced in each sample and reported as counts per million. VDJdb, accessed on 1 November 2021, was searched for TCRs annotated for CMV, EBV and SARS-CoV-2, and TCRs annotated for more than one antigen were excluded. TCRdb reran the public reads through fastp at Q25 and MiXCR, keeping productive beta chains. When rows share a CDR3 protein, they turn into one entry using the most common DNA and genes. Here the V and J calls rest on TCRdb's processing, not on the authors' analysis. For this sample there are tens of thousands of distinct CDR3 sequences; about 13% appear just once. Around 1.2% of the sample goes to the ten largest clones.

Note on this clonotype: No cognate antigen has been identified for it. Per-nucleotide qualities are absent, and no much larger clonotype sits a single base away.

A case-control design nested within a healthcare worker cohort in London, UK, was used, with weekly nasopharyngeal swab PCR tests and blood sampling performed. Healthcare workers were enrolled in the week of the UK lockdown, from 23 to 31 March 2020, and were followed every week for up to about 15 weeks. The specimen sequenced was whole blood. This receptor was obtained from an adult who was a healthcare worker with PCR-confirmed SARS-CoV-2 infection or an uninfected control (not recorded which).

The sequenced DNA is TGTGCCACCAGCATCGGGACGGAGAATGAAAAACTGTTTTTT. This codes for CATSIGTENEKLFF. The rearrangement combines TRBV15 with TRBJ1-4; matching of 5 bases hints at TRBD1 as the D gene. CDR1 is given as LNHNV and CDR2 as YYDKDF, both from the germline V gene (reference sequence). Including cysteine and phenylalanine, the CDR3 has 14 amino acids. Only the CDR3 DNA stays, 42 bases, in frame from base 1. At the junction V is shortened by 4 bases and J by 5 bases, with 11 bases in between.